These 6 T cell receptor beta chains originate from one sample sequenced in a study of blood T cells in healthy people across ages. Then a second PCR, running roughly 7 to 11 cycles, was carried out with a sample-barcoded 5' primer and a J-beta primer mix. TCRdb used MiXCR to reprocess the 5' RACE reads, holding one entry per CDR3 protein. The sample shows 920,000 or so distinct CDR3 sequences, under 55% of them seen only once. Sample: blood. These receptors were collected from a woman aged 55-69 years in good health.

This chain links TRBV4-1 with TRBJ2-7, with D uncertain. This CDR3 spans 14 amino acids. The V end lost 0 bases, the J end lost 5 bases, and 11 bases lay between the germline ends. Germline V gene data show CDR1 as MGHRA and CDR2 as YSYEKL. Here the CDR3 DNA reads TGCGCCAGCAGCCAAGAACCATGGATGGACGAGCAGTACTTC. Protein: CASSQEPWMDEQYF.

This clonotype was seen only a few times. The chain employs TRBV2 and TRBJ2-7; possibly TRBD2 for D (5 bases). The DNA end favors TRBJ2-5, so the J call may be wrong. CDR3 length: 12 amino acids. Germline CDR1 and CDR2: SNHLY and FYNNEI. CDR3 nucleotide sequence: TGTGCCAGCACTGCAAGCGGAGAGACCCAGTACTTC. Its protein product is CASTASGETQYF.

The chain carries TRBV6-6 and TRBJ2-7; a weak D match, TRBD1 (6 bases). With 5 bases removed from V and 2 bases from J, the gap between germline ends came to 10 bases. The CDR3 length is 13 residues. The V gene's germline CDR1 is MNHNY and CDR2 SVGAGI (reference sequence). The CDR3 sequence: CASSKQGPYEQYF. The CDR3 bases are TGTGCCAGCAGTAAACAGGGTCCCTACGAGCAGTACTTC.

This chain joins TRBV27 and TRBJ2-2, with no clear D. Germline-derived CDR1 and CDR2 are MNHEY and SMNVEV (reference sequence). This CDR3 is 15 amino acids long. Trimming took off 6 bases at V and 4 bases at J, with 15 bases between the two ends. CDR3 sequence: CASRSVGVGTGELFF. The CDR3, as DNA: TGTGCCAGCAGGTCCGTTGGGGTGGGCACCGGGGAGCTGTTTTTT.

The sample holds a few counts of this clonotype. This rearrangement joins TRBV29-1 to TRBJ1-2, with 10 bases lining up with TRBD1. Looked up from germline, CDR1 is SQVTM and CDR2 is ANQGSEA. V dropped 3 bases and J dropped 8; count of bases not matched to a gene: 9. The CDR3 totals 14 residues. The CDR3 reads CSVDGRDRGLGYTF. CDR3 DNA sequence: TGCAGCGTTGATGGACGGGACAGGGGACTCGGCTACACCTTC. Variable domain in full (rest from reference TRBV29-1 and TRBJ1-2): SAVISQKPSRDICQRGTSLTIQCQVDSQVTMMFWYRQQPGQSLTLIATANQGSEATYESGFVIDKFPISRPNLTFSTLTVSNMSPEDSSIYLCSVDGRDRGLGYTFGSGTRLTVV.

This chain links TRBV6-5 with TRBJ1-2; maybe TRBD1 (6 bases). There are 13 residues in the CDR3. The ends were cut back, 5 bases at V and 8 bases at J, with 15 bases in the middle. Germline values: CDR1 MNHEY, CDR2 SVGAGI. CDR3 sequence (DNA): TGTGCCAGCAGTGATGGGGGGCAAAAGGGCTACACCTTC. Amino acid sequence: CASSDGGQKGYTF.